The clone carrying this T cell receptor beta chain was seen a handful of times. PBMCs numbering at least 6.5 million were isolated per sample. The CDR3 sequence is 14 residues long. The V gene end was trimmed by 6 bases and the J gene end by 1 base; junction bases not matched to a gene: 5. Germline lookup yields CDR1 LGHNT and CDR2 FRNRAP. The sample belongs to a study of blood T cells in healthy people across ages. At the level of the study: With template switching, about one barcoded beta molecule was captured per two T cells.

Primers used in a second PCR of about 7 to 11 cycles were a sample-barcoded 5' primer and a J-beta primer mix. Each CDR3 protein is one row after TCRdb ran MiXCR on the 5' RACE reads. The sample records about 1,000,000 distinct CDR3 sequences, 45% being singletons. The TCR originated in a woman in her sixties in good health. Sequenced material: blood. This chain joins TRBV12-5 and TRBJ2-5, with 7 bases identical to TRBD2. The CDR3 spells CASGVAGIQETQYF. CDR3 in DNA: TGTGCTAGTGGGGTAGCGGGCATCCAAGAGACCCAGTACTTC.